A selection of T cell receptor beta chains follows, all from one sample in a study of T cell changes during pregnancy in multiple sclerosis. This table comes from immunoSEQ multiplex PCR, and its TCRdb copy is limited to in-frame clones, with some not included. The sample records around 80,000 clones, over 85% being singletons. The material sequenced was peripheral blood, taken in the second trimester of pregnancy. These receptors were obtained from a female donor in good health, enrolled as a control in a pregnancy study. CDR3s include the opening cysteine and the closing phenylalanine or tryptophan. Each record gives: J gene, V gene, clone size, CDR3 protein. Clone size is given for some rows only: seen once, a few or many times, or a class if the clone is expanded.

J: TRBJ1-1; V: TRBV7-8; size: few; CDR3: CASSLGAGDRAGTEAFF
J: TRBJ1-2; V: TRBV28; size: few; CDR3: CASSFSYRQGADGYTF
J: TRBJ1-4; V: TRBV5-1; size: .; CDR3: CASSSTGTTNEKLFF
J: TRBJ1-1; V: TRBV6-6; size: .; CDR3: CASSYQMQGTAEAFF
J: TRBJ1-4; V: TRBV6-5; size: .; CDR3: CASSYPGQGAEKLFF
J: TRBJ1-5; V: TRBV21-1; size: .; CDR3: CASSASGWPQHF
J: TRBJ2-7; V: TRBV29-1; size: once; CDR3: CSGRLAGGGEQYF
J: TRBJ2-2; V: TRBV6-1; size: .; CDR3: CASSLTGDTGELFF
J: TRBJ1-5; V: TRBV27; size: .; CDR3: CASRGDYSQPQHF
J: TRBJ2-1; V: TRBV16; size: .; CDR3: CASSLTGRGLAGGSSYNEQFF
J: TRBJ2-7; V: TRBV4-1; size: .; CDR3: CASSQARQGPSYEQYF
J: TRBJ2-1; V: TRBV7-2; size: .; CDR3: CASSLAPGLAGHEQFF
J: TRBJ1-1; V: TRBV5-1; size: once; CDR3: CASSLESGVSTEAFF
J: TRBJ1-1; V: TRBV2; size: .; CDR3: CASSEFGTGWEGTEAFF
J: TRBJ2-1; V: TRBV2; size: .; CDR3: CASSEGSSGISNEQFF
J: TRBJ2-1; V: TRBV5-5; size: .; CDR3: CASSLDPGQVYSEQFF
J: TRBJ2-2; V: TRBV28; size: .; CDR3: CASRSVTGELFF
J: TRBJ2-2; V: TRBV7-2; size: .; CDR3: CASSYNTNTGELFF
J: TRBJ1-5; V: TRBV5-6; size: .; CDR3: CASSSHRKGNQPQHF
J: TRBJ2-7; V: TRBV10-3; size: .; CDR3: CAISVRDRAYEQYF
J: TRBJ2-7; V: TRBV27; size: once; CDR3: CASSLRGSGSYEQYF
J: TRBJ2-1; V: TRBV19; size: .; CDR3: CASSMVTGIGEQFF
J: TRBJ1-2; V: TRBV28; size: .; CDR3: CASSSISAGGYTF
J: TRBJ1-4; V: TRBV28; size: .; CDR3: CASSFESLGTGELSNEKLFF
J: TRBJ2-7; V: TRBV7-9; size: .; CDR3: CASSSGGSGEHEQYF
J: TRBJ1-2; V: TRBV6-5; size: .; CDR3: CASRADREVLYGYTF
J: TRBJ2-7; V: TRBV2; size: .; CDR3: CASSEGWDYSYEQYF
J: TRBJ1-4; V: TRBV18; size: once; CDR3: CASSQRGSDEKLFF
J: TRBJ2-1; V: TRBV13; size: .; CDR3: CASLLRGRMNEQFF
J: TRBJ2-3; V: TRBV15; size: .; CDR3: CATSRGGQGRTDTQYF
J: TRBJ2-3; V: TRBV6-1; size: .; CDR3: CASSELAPYQVGSTDTQYF
J: TRBJ2-7; V: TRBV9; size: once; CDR3: CASSVAPGTGLTFDEQYF
J: TRBJ1-4; V: TRBV13; size: .; CDR3: CASSSRATNEKLFF
J: TRBJ1-1; V: TRBV7-8; size: .; CDR3: CASSLVSGNTEAFF
J: TRBJ2-1; V: TRBV6-5; size: .; CDR3: CASSYSVSSYNEQFF
J: TRBJ2-3; V: TRBV7-9; size: once; CDR3: CASSSGVSDTQYF
J: TRBJ2-1; V: TRBV28; size: .; CDR3: CASSLGRRGHYNEQFF
J: TRBJ2-3; V: TRBV5-4; size: .; CDR3: CASSFRQTTDTQYF
J: TRBJ2-2; V: TRBV7-8; size: .; CDR3: CASSPYRPSGPNTGELFF
J: TRBJ2-2; V: TRBV19; size: .; CDR3: CASTGTGELFF
J: TRBJ2-7; V: TRBV6-5; size: .; CDR3: CASRPWTVGEQYF
J: TRBJ2-1; V: TRBV6-6; size: .; CDR3: CASSYSGGSAYNEQFF
J: TRBJ2-3; V: TRBV6-6; size: .; CDR3: CASSYSRDTQYF
J: TRBJ2-7; V: TRBV9; size: .; CDR3: CASSVATRGAGLYEQYF
J: TRBJ1-5; V: TRBV2; size: .; CDR3: CASSVAPGQVGQPQHF
J: TRBJ2-5; V: TRBV7-2; size: .; CDR3: CASSFPLPGGQETQYF
J: TRBJ2-2; V: TRBV6-5; size: once; CDR3: CASSYTPGIGELFF
J: TRBJ2-7; V: TRBV5-4; size: .; CDR3: CASSSIQGTTQSYEQYF
J: TRBJ2-7; V: TRBV10-3; size: .; CDR3: CAISAVGTSGPTEQYF
J: TRBJ1-4; V: TRBV6-6; size: .; CDR3: CASSYTAGQGNEKLFF
J: TRBJ2-3; V: TRBV25-1; size: .; CDR3: CASSGLPPDTQYF
J: TRBJ2-1; V: TRBV27; size: .; CDR3: CASSLISASGSYNEQFF
J: TRBJ2-5; V: TRBV30; size: .; CDR3: CAWSWEGTQYF
J: TRBJ1-5; V: TRBV5-4; size: .; CDR3: CASSLGGAGQPQHF
J: TRBJ2-2; V: TRBV2; size: .; CDR3: CASSEASGRLWTGELFF
J: TRBJ2-6; V: TRBV25-1; size: .; CDR3: CASVSSPLPSGANVLTF
J: TRBJ2-1; V: TRBV28; size: once; CDR3: CASSFRTSGSRNEQFF
J: TRBJ2-1; V: TRBV30; size: .; CDR3: CAWSGQRGEQFF